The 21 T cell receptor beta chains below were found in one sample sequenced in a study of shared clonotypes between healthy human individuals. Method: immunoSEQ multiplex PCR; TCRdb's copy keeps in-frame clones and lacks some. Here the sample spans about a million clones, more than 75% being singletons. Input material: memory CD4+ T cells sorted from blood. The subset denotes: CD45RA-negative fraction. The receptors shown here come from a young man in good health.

This CDR3 reads CASSLAGGYDEQFF. The CDR3 DNA sequence: TGTGCCAGCAGTTTGGCGGGAGGATACGATGAGCAGTTCTTC. The chain combines TRBV27 with TRBJ2-1, with 8 nucleotides matching TRBD2. V dropped 3 bases and J dropped 8; count of bases not matched to a gene: 6. This CDR3 has 14 amino acids. The germline CDR1 and CDR2 sequences are MNHEY and SMNVEV (reference sequence).

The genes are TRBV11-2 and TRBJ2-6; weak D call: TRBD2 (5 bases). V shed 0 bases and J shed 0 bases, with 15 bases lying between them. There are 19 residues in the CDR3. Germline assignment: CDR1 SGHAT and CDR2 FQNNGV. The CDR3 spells CASSLDSAYGGSGANVLTF. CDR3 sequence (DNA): TGTGCCAGCAGCTTAGATAGCGCATATGGTGGCTCTGGGGCCAACGTCCTGACTTTC. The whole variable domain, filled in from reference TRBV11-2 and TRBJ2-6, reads EAGVAQSPRYKIIEKRQSVAFWCNPISGHATLYWYQQILGQGPKLLIQFQNNGVVDDSQLPKDRFSAERLKGVDSTLKIQPAKLEDSAVYLCASSLDSAYGGSGANVLTFGAGSRLTVL.

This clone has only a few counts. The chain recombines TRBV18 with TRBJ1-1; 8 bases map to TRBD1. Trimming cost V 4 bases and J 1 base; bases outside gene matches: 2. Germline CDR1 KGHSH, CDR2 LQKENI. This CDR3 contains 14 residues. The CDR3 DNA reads TGTGCCAGCTCACGACAGGGGACGAACACTGAAGCTTTCTTT. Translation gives CASSRQGTNTEAFF. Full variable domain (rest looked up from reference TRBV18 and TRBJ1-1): NAGVMQNPRHLVRRRGQEARLRCSPMKGHSHVYWYRQLPEEGLKFMVYLQKENIIDESGMPKERFSAEFPKEGPSILRIQQVVRGDSAAYFCASSRQGTNTEAFFGQGTRLTVV.

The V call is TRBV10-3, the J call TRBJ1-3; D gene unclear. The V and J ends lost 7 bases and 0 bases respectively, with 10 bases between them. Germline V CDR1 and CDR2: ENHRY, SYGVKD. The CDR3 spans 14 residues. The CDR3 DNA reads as TGTGCCATCACAGCGACAAACTCTGGAAACACCATATATTTT. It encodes CAITATNSGNTIYF.

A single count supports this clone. As DNA, the CDR3 is TGTGCCAGCAGCTTCTGGCCAGAGCTAGCCGTGAACACTGAAGCTTTCTTT. Protein sequence: CASSFWPELAVNTEAFF. The chain joins TRBV11-2 to TRBJ1-1; no firm D call. The CDR3 loop spans 17 amino acids. Germline assignment: CDR1 SGHAT and CDR2 FQNNGV. Trimming took 3 bases from V and 0 from J, leaving 17 bases between them.

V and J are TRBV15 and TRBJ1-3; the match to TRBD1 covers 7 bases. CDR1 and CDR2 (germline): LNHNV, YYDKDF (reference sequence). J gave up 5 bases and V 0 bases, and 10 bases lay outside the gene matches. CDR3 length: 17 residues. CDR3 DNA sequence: TGTGCCACCAGCAGAGATCGACAGGGAGGGTTGAGAAACACCATATATTTT. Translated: CATSRDRQGGLRNTIYF.

CDR3 in amino acids: CASSERSDRTLNYGYTF. As DNA, the CDR3 is TGTGCCAGCAGTGAAAGAAGTGACAGAACCCTTAACTATGGCTACACCTTC. This chain connects TRBV2 to TRBJ1-2, with TRBD1 as a possible D gene (5 bases). The germline V and J ends were trimmed by 2 bases and 1 base, with 17 bases remaining between them. The germline V gene has CDR1 SNHLY and CDR2 FYNNEI. The CDR3 sequence is 17 residues long.

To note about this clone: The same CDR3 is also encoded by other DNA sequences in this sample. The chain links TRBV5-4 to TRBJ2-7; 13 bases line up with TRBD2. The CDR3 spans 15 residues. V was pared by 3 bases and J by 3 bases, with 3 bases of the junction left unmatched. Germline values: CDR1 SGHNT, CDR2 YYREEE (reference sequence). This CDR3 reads CASSSGTSGIYEQYF. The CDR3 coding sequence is TGTGCCAGCAGCTCGGGGACTAGCGGGATCTACGAGCAGTACTTC.

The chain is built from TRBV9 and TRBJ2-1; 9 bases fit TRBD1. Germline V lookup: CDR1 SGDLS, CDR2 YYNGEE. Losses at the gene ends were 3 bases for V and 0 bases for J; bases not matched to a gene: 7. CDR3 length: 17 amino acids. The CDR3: CASSGRQGGSSYNEQFF. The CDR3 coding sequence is TGTGCCAGCAGCGGAAGACAGGGGGGGAGCTCCTACAATGAGCAGTTCTTC.

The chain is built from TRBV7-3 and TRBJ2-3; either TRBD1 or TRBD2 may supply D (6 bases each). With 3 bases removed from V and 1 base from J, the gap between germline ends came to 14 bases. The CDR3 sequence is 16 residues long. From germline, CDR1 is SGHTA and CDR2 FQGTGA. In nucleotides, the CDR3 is TGTGCCAGCAGCTTCCAGCCCGGGGGCGGCACAGATACGCAGTATTTT. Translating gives CASSFQPGGGTDTQYF.

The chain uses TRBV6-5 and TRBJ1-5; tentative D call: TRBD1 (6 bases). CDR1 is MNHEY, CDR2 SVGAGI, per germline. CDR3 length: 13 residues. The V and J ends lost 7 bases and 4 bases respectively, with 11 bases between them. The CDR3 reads CASTKGENQPQHF. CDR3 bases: TGTGCCAGCACCAAGGGGGAGAATCAGCCCCAGCATTTT.

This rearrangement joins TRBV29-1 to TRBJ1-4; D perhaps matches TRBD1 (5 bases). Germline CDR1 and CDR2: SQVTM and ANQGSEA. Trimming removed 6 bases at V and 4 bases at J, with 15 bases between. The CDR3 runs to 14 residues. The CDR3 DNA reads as TGCAGCGTGTCTAGGGACGGAATTAATGAAAAACTGTTTTTT. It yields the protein CSVSRDGINEKLFF.

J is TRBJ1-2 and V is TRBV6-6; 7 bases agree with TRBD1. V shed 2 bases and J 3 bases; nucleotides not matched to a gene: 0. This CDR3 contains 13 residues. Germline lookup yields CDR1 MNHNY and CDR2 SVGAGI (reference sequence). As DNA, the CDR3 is TGTGCCAGCAGTTACCAGGGGGACTATGGCTACACCTTC. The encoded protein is CASSYQGDYGYTF.

As DNA, the CDR3 is TGTGCCAGCAGCTTAGTGGGACAGGGGGCTCAAGAGACCCAGTACTTC. It specifies CASSLVGQGAQETQYF. V usage is TRBV7-2 and J usage is TRBJ2-5, with 12 bases matching TRBD1. This CDR3 comprises 16 residues. V was pared by 1 base and J by 2 bases, with 2 bases of the junction left unmatched. Germline V lookup: CDR1 SGHTA, CDR2 FQGNSA.

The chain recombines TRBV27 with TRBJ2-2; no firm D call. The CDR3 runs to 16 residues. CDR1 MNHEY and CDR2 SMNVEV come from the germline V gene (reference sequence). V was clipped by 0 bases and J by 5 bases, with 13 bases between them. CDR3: CASSLSNGVWTGELFF. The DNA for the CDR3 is TGTGCCAGCAGTTTATCGAATGGGGTTTGGACCGGGGAGCTGTTTTTT.

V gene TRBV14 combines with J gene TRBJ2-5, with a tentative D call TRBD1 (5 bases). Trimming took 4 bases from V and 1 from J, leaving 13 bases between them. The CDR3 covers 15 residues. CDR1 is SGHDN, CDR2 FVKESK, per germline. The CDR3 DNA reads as TGTGCCAGCAGCCTTGGACACCTACTCCAAGAGACCCAGTACTTC. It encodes CASSLGHLLQETQYF.

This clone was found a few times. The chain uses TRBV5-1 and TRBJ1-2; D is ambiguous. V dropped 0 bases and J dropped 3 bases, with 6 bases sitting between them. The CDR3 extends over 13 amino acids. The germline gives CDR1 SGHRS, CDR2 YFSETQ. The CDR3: CASSLVRDYGYTF. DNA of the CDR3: TGCGCCAGCAGCTTGGTAAGGGACTATGGCTACACCTTC.

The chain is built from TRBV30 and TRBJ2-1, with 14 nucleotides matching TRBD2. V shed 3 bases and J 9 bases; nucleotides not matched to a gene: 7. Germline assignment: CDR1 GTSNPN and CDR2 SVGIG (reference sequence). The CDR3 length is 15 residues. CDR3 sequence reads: CAWRRLAGGQGEQFF. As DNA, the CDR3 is TGTGCCTGGAGGAGACTAGCGGGGGGGCAGGGTGAGCAGTTCTTC.

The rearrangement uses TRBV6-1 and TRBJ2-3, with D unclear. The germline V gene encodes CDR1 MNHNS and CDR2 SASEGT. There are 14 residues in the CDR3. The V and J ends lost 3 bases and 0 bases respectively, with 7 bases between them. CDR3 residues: CASSDNPSTDTQYF. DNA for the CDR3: TGTGCCAGCAGTGACAACCCTAGCACAGATACGCAGTATTTT.

In nucleotides, the CDR3 is TGTGCCAGCTCACTGGAGCTAGCGGGAGGGGGCGAGCAGTACTTC. It yields the protein CASSLELAGGGEQYF. The J gene is TRBJ2-7, the V gene TRBV6-4; TRBD2 matches at 12 bases. J lost 6 bases, V lost 8 bases, and 11 bases had no gene match. The CDR3 loop spans 15 amino acids. From germline, CDR1 is MRHNA and CDR2 SNTAGT.

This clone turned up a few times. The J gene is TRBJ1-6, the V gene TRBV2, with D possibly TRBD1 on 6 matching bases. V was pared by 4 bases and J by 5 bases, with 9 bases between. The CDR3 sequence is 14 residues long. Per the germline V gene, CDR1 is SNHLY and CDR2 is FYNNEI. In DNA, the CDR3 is TGTGCCAGCAGTGTAAGGGGGAATAATTCACCCCTCCACTTT. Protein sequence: CASSVRGNNSPLHF.